The 3 T cell receptor beta chains in this list originate from one sample, sequenced in a study of blood T cell repertoires in COVID-19. The table came from immunoSEQ multiplex PCR; TCRdb's copy has only in-frame clones and leaves some out. The sample shows tens of thousands of clones, roughly 83% of them seen only once. Sequencing was performed on peripheral blood. These receptors all come from a man at least 80 years old with acute or convalescent COVID-19.

The CDR3 sequence: CASSRTGVYEQYF. CDR3 DNA: TGTGCCAGCAGCCGAACAGGGGTCTACGAGCAGTACTTC. The chain links TRBV5-4 to TRBJ2-7; 7 bases agree with TRBD1. The CDR3 is 13 amino acids. The V gene end was trimmed by 4 bases and the J gene end by 3 bases; junction bases not matched to a gene: 4. Germline loops: CDR1 SGHNT, CDR2 YYREEE (reference sequence). Full variable domain (missing parts from reference TRBV5-4 and TRBJ2-7): ETGVTQSPTHLIKTRGQQVTLRCSSQSGHNTVSWYQQALGQGPQFIFQYYREEENGRGNFPPRFSGLQFPNYSSELNVNALELDDSALYLCASSRTGVYEQYFGPGTRLTVT.

Details on this clone: The same CDR3 can be traced to other DNA sequences in this sample. V is TRBV7-2 and J is TRBJ2-7, with a weak D call TRBD2 (6 bases). In germline, CDR1 is SGHTA, CDR2 FQGNSA. The length of the CDR3 is 15 residues. Trimming cost V 0 bases and J 1 base, with 10 bases left between them. The CDR3 DNA follows: TGTGCCAGCAGCTTAGCGGGAGGCCCTTCCTACGAGCAGTACTTC. Translated: CASSLAGGPSYEQYF.

J is TRBJ2-7 and V is TRBV7-2; tentatively, D is TRBD1 (6 bases). There are 13 residues in the CDR3. Trimming removed 5 bases from V and 12 bases from J, with 20 bases in between. Germline-derived CDR1 and CDR2 are SGHTA and FQGNSA. The DNA for the CDR3 is TGTGCCAGCAGCCCCATAGGCTCAGGGGTTACGTACTTC. This gives the protein CASSPIGSGVTYF.